Reported below is one T cell receptor beta chain. Its antigen is not known. TCR cDNA libraries came from RNA via a modified published protocol. Each CDR3 protein gets one entry after TCRdb re-called the 5' RACE reads with MiXCR. The data contain 300,000 to 450,000 distinct CDR3 sequences, roughly 27% of them singletons. These data are taken from a study of identical twins' blood T cells. Findings of the study overall: Shared CDR3 clonotype counts tracked mainly the product of cloneset sizes.

CDR1 SEHNR and CDR2 FQNEAQ come from the germline V gene (reference sequence). Trimming shortened V by 7 bases and J by 0 bases, and 13 bases separated the two germline ends. This CDR3 contains 15 residues. This TCR was recovered from a woman between 18 and 49 years old in good health. Material for sequencing was PBMCs. The chain uses TRBV7-9 and TRBJ2-1; D remains unclear. CDR3 residues: CASISGSSSYNEQFF. As DNA, the CDR3 is TGTGCCAGCATATCCGGTTCTAGCTCCTACAATGAGCAGTTCTTC.